This is a list of T cell receptor beta chains from one sample in a study of CD8+ T cells in alopecia areata. The table came from immunoSEQ multiplex PCR; TCRdb's copy has only in-frame clones and leaves some out. This sample carries under 250,000 clones, approximately 65% of them seen once, and the ten largest clones take 0.95% to 1.5%. The material was CD4+ T cells sorted from blood, obtained around week 44, from a patient treated with tofacitinib. The receptors stem from a human donor with alopecia areata. The CDR3 runs from the conserved cysteine through the conserved F or W. D genes are given only for firm matches. Rows may omit the clone size; those that give it use once, few, many or a size class.

J gene	D gene	clone size	V gene	CDR3 protein	CDR3 DNA
TRBJ2-5	.	.	TRBV9	CASSVTTGETQYF	TGTGCCAGCAGCGTTACTACGGGAGAGACCCAGTACTTC
TRBJ2-3	TRBD1	.	TRBV7-9	CASSLAGTGTDTQYF	TGTGCCAGCAGCTTAGCGGGGACAGGGACAGATACGCAGTATTTT
TRBJ2-1	TRBD2	.	TRBV18	CASSPGTSGGYNEQFF	TGTGCCAGCTCACCCGGGACTAGCGGCGGTTACAATGAGCAGTTCTTC
TRBJ2-7	TRBD1	.	TRBV7-9	CASSLGRGQGVHEQYF	TGTGCCAGCAGCTTGGGACGAGGACAGGGCGTCCACGAGCAGTACTTC
TRBJ2-5	.	.	TRBV6-5	CASRYQETQYF	TGTGCCAGCAGGTACCAAGAGACCCAGTACTTC
TRBJ1-1	.	.	TRBV2	CASTPTGNTEAFF	TGTGCCAGCACCCCCACAGGGAACACTGAAGCTTTCTTT
TRBJ1-5	.	few	TRBV2	CASRTGSNQPQHF	TGTGCCAGCAGGACCGGTAGCAATCAGCCCCAGCATTTT
TRBJ1-5	.	.	TRBV19	CASRRGANQPQHF	TGTGCCAGTAGGAGAGGGGCGAATCAGCCCCAGCATTTT
TRBJ1-2	.	.	TRBV30	CAWSQRDGYTF	TGTGCCTGGAGTCAAAGGGATGGCTACACCTTC
TRBJ2-5	.	once	TRBV25-1	CASSFRGLETQYF	TGTGCCAGCAGTTTCAGGGGCTTAGAGACCCAGTACTTC
TRBJ1-6	.	.	TRBV9	CASSVALNSPLHF	TGTGCCAGCAGCGTAGCTTTAAATTCACCCCTCCACTTT
TRBJ2-5	.	.	TRBV5-1	CASSEGLRRETQYF	TGCGCCAGCAGCGAGGGACTCCGCCGAGAGACCCAGTACTTC
TRBJ2-6	.	.	TRBV12-5	CASGLIIASGANVLTF	TGTGCTAGTGGTTTGATTATCGCCTCTGGGGCCAACGTCCTGACTTTC
TRBJ2-5	.	few	TRBV29-1	CSVRGLEFKETQYF	TGCAGCGTTAGGGGACTTGAGTTCAAAGAGACCCAGTACTTC
TRBJ2-2	.	.	TRBV10-3	CAISEKITGELFF	TGTGCCATCAGCGAAAAGATCACCGGGGAGCTGTTTTTT
TRBJ2-3	TRBD2	.	TRBV2	CASSVGGGPTDTQYF	TGTGCCAGCAGTGTCGGCGGGGGGCCCACAGATACGCAGTATTTT
TRBJ1-2	.	.	TRBV4-3	CASSQVQGIGANYGYTF	TGCGCCAGCAGCCAAGTCCAGGGGATAGGGGCTAACTATGGCTACACCTTC
TRBJ2-3	.	.	TRBV29-1	CSVGTTVTDTQYF	TGCAGCGTTGGGACGACCGTCACAGATACGCAGTATTTT
TRBJ2-1	.	few	TRBV7-3	CASSLFGLSYNEQFF	TGTGCCAGCAGCTTGTTTGGACTCTCCTACAATGAGCAGTTCTTC
TRBJ1-2	TRBD1	few	TRBV9	CASSVTGQGPNTF	TGTGCCAGCAGCGTAACAGGACAGGGGCCCAACACCTTC
TRBJ1-1	.	.	TRBV7-2	CASILTQGNTEAFF	TGTGCCAGCATACTGACACAGGGGAACACTGAAGCTTTCTTT
TRBJ2-3	.	.	TRBV29-1	CSVVGRYTDTQYF	TGCAGCGTTGTTGGCAGATACACAGATACGCAGTATTTT
TRBJ2-7	.	.	TRBV25-1	CASSGWSEYEQYF	TGTGCCAGCAGTGGTTGGAGTGAGTACGAGCAGTACTTC
TRBJ2-3	.	.	TRBV7-9	CASSDTGTDTQYF	TGTGCCAGCTCGGACACCGGCACAGATACGCAGTATTTT
TRBJ1-1	TRBD1	.	TRBV15	CATSRDRGNTEAFF	TGTGCCACCAGCAGGGACAGGGGTAACACTGAAGCTTTCTTT
TRBJ2-3	TRBD1	.	TRBV4-3	CASSQDRGRVDTQYF	TGCGCCAGCAGCCAAGACAGGGGGCGCGTTGATACGCAGTATTTT
TRBJ2-3	.	.	TRBV25-1	CASSAGGTDTQYF	TGTGCCAGCAGTGCGGGTGGCACAGATACGCAGTATTTT
TRBJ2-6	.	.	TRBV7-3	CASSPGGGNSGANVLTF	TGTGCCAGCAGCCCGGGTGGAGGGAACTCTGGGGCCAACGTCCTGACTTTC
TRBJ1-2	.	.	TRBV7-2	CASSLARTDYGYTF	TGTGCCAGCAGCTTAGCGCGGACAGACTATGGCTACACCTTC
TRBJ2-3	.	.	TRBV9	CASSPFGGTDTQYF	TGTGCCAGCAGCCCATTTGGGGGCACAGATACGCAGTATTTT